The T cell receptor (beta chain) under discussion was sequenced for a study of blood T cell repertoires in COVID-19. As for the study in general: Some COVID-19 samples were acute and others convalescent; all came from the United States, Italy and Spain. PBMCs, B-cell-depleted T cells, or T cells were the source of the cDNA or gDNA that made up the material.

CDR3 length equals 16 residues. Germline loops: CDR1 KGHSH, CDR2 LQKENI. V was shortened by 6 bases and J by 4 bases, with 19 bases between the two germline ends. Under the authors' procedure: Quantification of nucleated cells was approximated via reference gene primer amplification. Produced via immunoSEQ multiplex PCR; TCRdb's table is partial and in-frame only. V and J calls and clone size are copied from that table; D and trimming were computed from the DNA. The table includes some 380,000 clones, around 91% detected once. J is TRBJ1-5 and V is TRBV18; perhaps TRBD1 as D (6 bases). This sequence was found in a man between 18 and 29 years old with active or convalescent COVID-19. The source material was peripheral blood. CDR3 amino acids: CASSPNAGAINQPQHF. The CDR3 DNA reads TGTGCCAGCTCGCCGAACGCAGGGGCCATAAATCAGCCCCAGCATTTT.